These T cell receptor beta chains were read from a single sample in a study of T cells in Graves' hyperthyroidism and ophthalmopathy. TCRdb itself ran the multiplex PCR reads through MiXCR, one entry per CDR3 protein. The sample records about 710,000 distinct CDR3 sequences, less than 20% being singletons. The sample was blood. The receptors originated from a man aged 18 to 30 with Graves' hyperthyroidism. The CDR3 runs from the conserved cysteine through the conserved F or W. The D gene is left open where the match is weak. Part of the rows lack a size; the others show once, few, many or a class for expanded clones.

clone_size: many
d_call: TRBD1
v_call: TRBV13
j_call: TRBJ2-2
cdr3_aa: CASRQQGVTGELFF
cdr3_nt: TGTGCCAGCAGGCAACAGGGGGTCACCGGGGAGCTGTTTTTT

clone_size: -
d_call: -
v_call: TRBV28
j_call: TRBJ2-2
cdr3_aa: CASSLRGTGGELFF
cdr3_nt: TGTGCCAGCAGTTTGAGGGGAACGGGCGGGGAGCTGTTTTTT

clone_size: many
d_call: -
v_call: TRBV2
j_call: TRBJ2-7
cdr3_aa: CATGRSSYEQYF
cdr3_nt: TGTGCGACGGGACGGAGCTCCTACGAGCAGTACTTC

clone_size: -
d_call: -
v_call: TRBV20-1
j_call: TRBJ1-1
cdr3_aa: CSARGGGGRAFF
cdr3_nt: TGCAGTGCTAGGGGAGGCGGAGGGAGAGCTTTCTTT

clone_size: -
d_call: TRBD2
v_call: TRBV29-1
j_call: TRBJ2-7
cdr3_aa: CSVRRGVNPEQYF
cdr3_nt: TGCAGCGTTCGCCGGGGGGTCAACCCTGAGCAGTACTTC

clone_size: few
d_call: -
v_call: TRBV19
j_call: TRBJ2-7
cdr3_aa: CASSISSYEQYF
cdr3_nt: TGTGCCAGTAGTATTAGCTCCTACGAGCAGTACTTC

clone_size: many
d_call: TRBD2
v_call: TRBV3-1
j_call: TRBJ2-5
cdr3_aa: CASSQDAGGAETQYF
cdr3_nt: TGTGCCAGCAGCCAAGACGCGGGAGGGGCTGAGACCCAGTACTTC

clone_size: -
d_call: -
v_call: TRBV3-1
j_call: TRBJ1-5
cdr3_aa: CASSQGVVEPQHF
cdr3_nt: TGTGCCAGCAGCCAAGGGGTTGTCGAGCCCCAGCATTTT

clone_size: many
d_call: TRBD1
v_call: TRBV12-5
j_call: TRBJ2-3
cdr3_aa: CASGLTRTGGDKDTQYF
cdr3_nt: TGTGCTAGTGGTTTGACCCGGACAGGGGGCGATAAAGATACGCAGTATTTT

clone_size: few
d_call: TRBD2
v_call: TRBV20-1
j_call: TRBJ2-1
cdr3_aa: CSAFTGTSGIGEQFF
cdr3_nt: TGCAGTGCCTTTACCGGGACTAGCGGGATCGGGGAGCAGTTCTTC

clone_size: many
d_call: -
v_call: TRBV2
j_call: TRBJ2-7
cdr3_aa: CASSEAGNEQYF
cdr3_nt: TGTGCCAGCAGTGAAGCGGGGAACGAGCAGTACTTC

clone_size: -
d_call: TRBD2
v_call: TRBV6-1
j_call: TRBJ2-1
cdr3_aa: CASTQGGWSYNEQFF
cdr3_nt: TGTGCCAGCACCCAGGGAGGGTGGTCCTACAATGAGCAGTTCTTC

clone_size: -
d_call: -
v_call: TRBV5-1
j_call: TRBJ2-5
cdr3_aa: CASSLAGTCSFYGTQYF
cdr3_nt: TGCGCCAGCAGCTTGGCAGGGACTTGCTCTTTCTACGGGACCCAGTACTTC

clone_size: many
d_call: -
v_call: TRBV12-3/TRBV12-4
j_call: TRBJ2-2
cdr3_aa: CASSSMGGELFF
cdr3_nt: TGTGCCAGCAGTTCCATGGGGGGGGAGCTGTTTTTT

clone_size: few
d_call: -
v_call: TRBV12-3/TRBV12-4
j_call: TRBJ1-5
cdr3_aa: CASSLGYGNQPQHF
cdr3_nt: TGTGCCAGCAGTTTAGGGTACGGCAATCAGCCCCAGCATTTT

clone_size: many
d_call: -
v_call: TRBV7-2
j_call: TRBJ1-6
cdr3_aa: CASSLVSAVGSPLHF
cdr3_nt: TGTGCCAGCAGCTTAGTTTCCGCCGTGGGTTCACCCCTCCACTTT

clone_size: -
d_call: TRBD2
v_call: TRBV7-8
j_call: TRBJ2-1
cdr3_aa: CASSLSGLARSYNEQFF
cdr3_nt: TGTGCCAGCAGCTTATCTGGACTAGCGAGATCCTACAATGAGCAGTTCTTC

clone_size: many
d_call: TRBD1
v_call: TRBV5-1
j_call: TRBJ1-2
cdr3_aa: CASSPGTGWGYGYTF
cdr3_nt: TGCGCCAGCAGCCCCGGGACAGGGTGGGGCTATGGCTACACCTTC

clone_size: -
d_call: TRBD2
v_call: TRBV5-4
j_call: TRBJ2-7
cdr3_aa: CSSSPGLAGSSYEQYF
cdr3_nt: TGTTCCAGCAGCCCCGGACTAGCGGGATCCTCCTACGAGCAGTACTTC

clone_size: once
d_call: TRBD2
v_call: TRBV28
j_call: TRBJ2-1
cdr3_aa: CASSFTDEREAGENEQLF
cdr3_nt: TGTGCCAGCAGTTTCACCGACGAGCGGGAGGCGGGGGAAAATGAGCAGCTCTTC